This TCR beta chain was sequenced during a study of CD4 T cells in relation to SARS-CoV-2 and coronaviruses. Study as a whole: Shared crossreactive spike epitopes were mapped to their HLA restriction. Study conclusions and caveats: No donor gave both pre-pandemic and post-infection samples. Crossreactive clones expanded significantly less to SARS-CoV-2 than monoreactive clones.

Deletions cut 2 bases from V and 6 bases from J, with 11 bases between. CDR3 size: 14 residues. Germline V gene data show CDR1 as SGDLS and CDR2 as YYNGEE. For this clone: Its antigen remains unknown.

CD4+ T cells from unexposed donors were obtained before the COVID-19 pandemic (2011-2018). The data were produced by immunoSEQ multiplex PCR, yet TCRdb's version contains in-frame clones alone and is incomplete. The data contain roughly 71,000 clones, about 87% of them singletons. Sequenced sample: memory CD4+ T cells from PBMCs. The clonotype originates from a human donor in good health. This chain connects TRBV9 to TRBJ2-2, with TRBD1 as a possible D gene (6 bases). The CDR3 sequence is CASSVQGWAGELFF. The CDR3 coding sequence is TGTGCCAGCAGCGTTCAGGGGTGGGCCGGGGAGCTGTTTTTT. Complete variable domain (other parts from reference TRBV9 and TRBJ2-2): DSGVTQTPKHLITATGQRVTLRCSPRSGDLSVYWYQQSLDQGLQFLIQYYNGEERAKGNILERFSAQQFPDLHSELNLSSLELGDSALYFCASSVQGWAGELFFGEGSRLTVL.